The 14 T cell receptor beta chains reported below all come from one sample, sequenced in a study of CD8+ T cells in alopecia areata. Reverse transcribed after extraction, RNA yielded cDNA as the sequencing template. Repertoires were generated with immunoSEQ multiplex PCR, while TCRdb's copy carries only in-frame clones and drops some. The sample includes 130,000 or so clones, 45% to 50% of them seen just once. Sequenced material: CD8+ T cells sorted from blood, taken at week 0. These TCRs come from a human donor with alopecia areata.

The CDR3 spells CASSRGNTEAFF. As DNA, the CDR3 is TGTGCCTCCTCGAGAGGGAACACTGAAGCTTTCTTT. The chain is built from TRBV9 and TRBJ1-1; D is uncertain. The CDR3 sequence is 12 residues long. Germline V gene sequence: CDR1 SGDLS, CDR2 YYNGEE. Trimming removed 10 bases at V and 1 base at J, with 11 bases between.

This clone was picked up a small number of times. This rearrangement joins TRBV10-1 to TRBJ2-3; possible D gene TRBD2, 6 bases. V was cut by 3 bases and J by 5 bases, with 12 bases left in between. CDR1 and CDR2 (germline): WNHNN, SYGVQD (reference sequence). The length of the CDR3 is 14 residues. The CDR3 region is CASSEGTEVDTQYF. The CDR3 bases are TGCGCCAGCAGTGAAGGGACTGAGGTAGATACGCAGTATTTT.

The CDR3 bases are TGTGCCAGCAGCCAACGCCCCCAGGGGGTCACTGAAGCTTTCTTT. It codes for CASSQRPQGVTEAFF. The rearrangement joins TRBV7-3 to TRBJ1-1; TRBD1 aligns across 7 bases. CDR3 length: 15 amino acids. The germline V gene encodes CDR1 SGHTA and CDR2 FQGTGA. V dropped 5 bases and J dropped 4; count of bases not matched to a gene: 10.

The gene calls are TRBV2 and TRBJ1-5; D gene uncertain. This CDR3 comprises 13 residues. V lost 3 bases to trimming and J lost 5 bases, with 8 bases between them. CDR1 and CDR2 from the germline V gene are SNHLY and FYNNEI. CDR3 loop: CASSDGPYQPQHF. The CDR3 DNA reads as TGTGCCAGCAGTGACGGACCGTATCAGCCCCAGCATTTT. The full variable domain, completed using reference TRBV2 and TRBJ1-5, is EPEVTQTPSHQVTQMGQEVILRCVPISNHLYFYWYRQILGQKVEFLVSFYNNEISEKSEIFDDQFSVERPDGSNFTLKIRSTKLEDSAMYFCASSDGPYQPQHFGDGTRLSIL.

The V gene is TRBV2, the J gene TRBJ2-7; maybe TRBD1 (6 bases). In germline, CDR1 is SNHLY, CDR2 FYNNEI. This CDR3 has 13 amino acids. V was trimmed by 7 bases and J by 1 base, leaving 11 bases between them. CDR3 in DNA: TGTGCCAGCAAGGAACAGGGATCCTACGAGCAGTACTTC. It specifies CASKEQGSYEQYF.

This clone showed up just a few times. The J gene is TRBJ2-2, the V gene TRBV27, with TRBD2 matching over 9 bases. V was clipped by 7 bases and J by 6 bases; unmatched bases: 9. Germline values: CDR1 MNHEY, CDR2 SMNVEV (reference sequence). CDR3 length equals 15 residues. The CDR3 DNA follows: TGTGCCAGCACCGTAGAGGCGGGGGGGCCCGGGGAGCTGTTTTTT. Protein: CASTVEAGGPGELFF.

The chain has TRBV29-1 and TRBJ1-1, with D perhaps TRBD1 (6 bases). This CDR3 is 11 amino acids long. Germline V gene sequence: CDR1 SQVTM, CDR2 ANQGSEA. V dropped 6 bases and J dropped 4 bases, with 9 bases sitting between them. CDR3 residues: CSVGDTTEAFF. The CDR3 region has the DNA TGCAGCGTGGGGGACACCACTGAAGCTTTCTTT.

The V gene is TRBV6-5, the J gene TRBJ1-1; no clear D gene. Germline V gene sequence: CDR1 MNHEY, CDR2 SVGAGI. V was shortened by 6 bases and J by 1 base, with 9 bases between the two germline ends. This CDR3 has 13 amino acids. CDR3 residues: CASSHKWNTEAFF. As DNA, the CDR3 is TGTGCCAGCAGCCACAAGTGGAACACTGAAGCTTTCTTT.

This chain joins TRBV30 and TRBJ1-2; D might be TRBD1 (5 bases). From germline, CDR1 is GTSNPN and CDR2 SVGIG (reference sequence). Trimming stripped 2 bases from V and 7 bases from J, with 17 bases between. CDR3 length: 14 residues. CDR3 in amino acids: CAWSLPGGSFGYTF. In DNA, the CDR3 is TGTGCCTGGAGTCTCCCCGGGGGATCTTTTGGCTACACCTTC.

The J gene is TRBJ1-4, the V gene TRBV29-1, with D possibly being TRBD1 (6 bases). Germline-derived CDR1 and CDR2 are SQVTM and ANQGSEA. Trimming stripped 6 bases from V and 1 base from J, with 12 bases between. CDR3 size: 14 residues. CDR3 in amino acids: CSVLDRRTNEKLFF. CDR3 nucleotides: TGCAGCGTACTTGACAGGCGAACTAATGAAAAACTGTTTTTT.

J is TRBJ1-5 and V is TRBV30; D possibly corresponds to TRBD1 (6 bases). Trimming took off 2 bases at V and 4 bases at J, with 9 bases between the two ends. Germline V CDR1 and CDR2: GTSNPN, SVGIG (reference sequence). The CDR3 length is 13 residues. CDR3 DNA: TGTGCCTGGAGTCAACAGGGTAATCAGCCCCAGCATTTT. Translating it yields CAWSQQGNQPQHF.

This clone showed up just once. In DNA form, the CDR3 reads TGTGCCTGGATGATAGGTAGGGGCACTGAAGCTTTCTTT. Protein sequence: CAWMIGRGTEAFF. The chain has TRBV30 and TRBJ1-1; TRBD1 might be the D (5 bases). This CDR3 is 13 amino acids long. CDR1 is GTSNPN and CDR2 is SVGIG in the germline V gene (reference sequence). V lost 4 bases and J 4 bases, leaving 13 bases between the germline ends.

V gene TRBV2 combines with J gene TRBJ2-3, with 8 nucleotides matching TRBD2. CDR1 is SNHLY, CDR2 FYNNEI, per germline. The CDR3 totals 19 residues. J was trimmed by 0 bases and V by 1 base; bases with no gene match: 12. CDR3 DNA: TGTGCCAGCAGTGAAGGGCAACTAGCGGTGGTGTGGAGCACAGATACGCAGTATTTT. It encodes CASSEGQLAVVWSTDTQYF.

Written as DNA, the CDR3 is TGTGCCAGCAGCTTAATTAGGACAGGCTACAATGAGCAGTTCTTC. Translation: CASSLIRTGYNEQFF. V gene TRBV7-3 combines with J gene TRBJ2-1; TRBD1 agrees at 7 bases. Germline values: CDR1 SGHTA, CDR2 FQGTGA. The CDR3 runs 15 residues. The V segment lost 1 base and the J segment 3 bases; nucleotides outside the gene matches: 3.